The clone carrying this T cell receptor (beta chain) has only a few counts. From germline, CDR1 is KGHDR and CDR2 SFDVKD. The CDR3 runs to 17 residues. Trimming took 3 bases from V and 4 from J, leaving 18 bases between them. This sample stems from a study of regulatory T cells in long-lasting Graves disease. Construction of TCR beta libraries relied on iRepertoire HTBI primers and on Arm-PCR targeting CDR3 regions. Original data processing: From all samples, identification returned 14 TRBJ and approximately 67 TRBV segments. MiXCR, run by TCRdb on the multiplex PCR reads, gives a single entry per CDR3 protein. The V and J calls, along with clone size, are taken from TCRdb and not from the paper's own processing. This table has some 460,000 distinct CDR3 sequences, about 16% appearing once. Documented time point: newly diagnosed GD, antithyroid drugs for less than 3 months. Making the TCR library involved RNA that had been extracted from PBMCs.

The same specimen was also included in a second study, on T cells in Graves' hyperthyroidism and ophthalmopathy.

The gene calls are TRBV24-1 and TRBJ2-1, with D perhaps TRBD2 (6 bases). This specimen was peripheral blood mononuclear cells (PBMCs), taken at new diagnosis, from a patient treated with antithyroid drugs. The source is a man aged 35 to 55 with Graves disease. The CDR3 is CATSDRRGREVYNEQFF. CDR3 sequence (DNA): TGTGCCACCAGTGATAGGAGGGGTCGAGAAGTATACAATGAGCAGTTCTTC.